Shown below are 16 T cell receptor beta chains from a single sample sequenced in a study of T cell responses to AZD1222 COVID-19 vaccine (dated by TCRdb to the early 2020s). Library preparation was by the immunoSEQ multiplex PCR assay. TCRdb carries this immuneACCESS record with in-frame sequences only. Its versions omit some clonotypes, under half of them owing to an unresolved V gene in the studies checked, with the rest unexplained. In all, the sample holds about 170,000 clones, and 80% to 90% of those were seen once. The top ten hold 6.9% of the sample. The sample's time point label, decoded: baseline before first vaccination. The sample was peripheral blood, taken on day 0 of AZD1222 vaccination. Source of these receptors: an adult in good health.

The J gene is TRBJ2-7, the V gene TRBV27; D may be TRBD1 (5 bases). V lost 8 bases to trimming and J lost 0 bases, with 8 bases between them. The CDR3 is 12 residues long. Germline V gives CDR1 MNHEY, CDR2 SMNVEV (reference sequence). The CDR3 reads CASGQGSYEQYF. CDR3 sequence (DNA): TGTGCCAGCGGTCAGGGCTCCTACGAGCAGTACTTC.

The rearrangement joins TRBV13 to TRBJ2-2, with D perhaps TRBD1 (5 bases). The germline gives CDR1 PRHDT, CDR2 FYEKMQ (reference sequence). The ends were cut back, 0 bases at V and 6 bases at J, with 14 bases in the middle. The CDR3 extends over 16 amino acids. CDR3: CASSLGQGLRAGELFF. The CDR3 bases are TGTGCCAGCAGCTTAGGTCAGGGATTGAGAGCCGGGGAGCTGTTTTTT.

The chain couples TRBV4-3 to TRBJ1-1; D not certain. The CDR3 totals 16 residues. The ends were cut back, 0 bases at V and 10 bases at J, with 21 bases in the middle. Per germline, CDR1 LGHNA and CDR2 YSLEER. The CDR3 DNA reads as TGCGCCAGCAGCCAAGAGAGCACAACTACGGGCGGTGTAGCTTTCTTT. This codes for CASSQESTTTGGVAFF.

The rearrangement links TRBV7-8 to TRBJ2-3; 9 bases fit TRBD1. Germline V gene lookup returns CDR1 SGHVS and CDR2 FQNEAQ. CDR3 length: 16 residues. Trimming took 5 bases from V and 3 from J; bases not matched to a gene: 9. The DNA of the CDR3 is TGTGCCAGCAGCATAAGAACAGGGGGCTTTACAGATACGCAGTATTTT. Translating gives CASSIRTGGFTDTQYF.

The rearrangement uses TRBV29-1 and TRBJ1-4; tentatively, D is TRBD1 (6 bases). The V end was cut by 7 bases, the J end by 8 bases, with 17 bases between. This CDR3 comprises 13 residues. From germline, CDR1 is SQVTM and CDR2 ANQGSEA. CDR3 sequence: CSAHAGATEKLFF. The CDR3 DNA reads TGCAGCGCCCACGCAGGGGCCACAGAAAAACTGTTTTTT.

CDR3 sequence reads: CASSQEAAALPSTDTQYF. In DNA form, the CDR3 reads TGTGCCAGCAGCCAAGAGGCAGCCGCTTTACCTAGCACAGATACGCAGTATTTT. The chain is built from TRBV4-2 and TRBJ2-3; D not certain. The CDR3 totals 18 residues. Germline lookup yields CDR1 LGHNA and CDR2 YNFKEQ. V gave up 0 bases and J gave up 0 bases, with 16 bases separating them.

A single count supports this clone. The chain joins TRBV9 to TRBJ2-1; 7 bases align to TRBD1. In germline, CDR1 is SGDLS, CDR2 YYNGEE. There are 15 residues in the CDR3. V was clipped by 0 bases and J by 8 bases; unmatched bases: 8. The CDR3 DNA reads as TGTGCCAGCAGCGTAGTACAGGGGAGTGTTGATGAGCAGTTCTTC. Encoded protein: CASSVVQGSVDEQFF.

V is TRBV6-6 and J is TRBJ1-5; 7 bases are a match to TRBD1. Germline values: CDR1 MNHNY, CDR2 SVGAGI (reference sequence). V shed 6 bases, J shed 5 bases, and the junction held 7 bases outside the gene matches. The CDR3 consists of 14 residues. CDR3 loop: CASSPRGGHQPQHF. DNA for the CDR3: TGTGCCAGCAGCCCTCGAGGGGGCCATCAGCCCCAGCATTTT.

The V call is TRBV3-1 (or the pseudogene TRBV3-2), the J call TRBJ2-5; TRBD1 matches 11 bases. In germline, CDR1 is LGHDT, CDR2 YNNKEL (reference sequence). V trimming: 9 bases; J trimming: 4 bases; junction bases outside the gene matches: 7. CDR3 size: 14 residues. This CDR3 is CASLFGTGGETQYF. The CDR3 DNA reads as TGTGCCAGTCTATTTGGGACAGGGGGAGAGACCCAGTACTTC.

The chain joins TRBV30 to TRBJ2-1, with 9 bases matching TRBD2. CDR3 length: 15 residues. The germline CDR1 and CDR2 sequences are GTSNPN and SVGIG (reference sequence). Germline trimming cut 0 bases from V and 9 bases from J; bases unmatched to any gene: 9. The CDR3 protein is CAWSVLAGFWGEQFF. The CDR3 nucleotides are TGTGCCTGGAGTGTCCTAGCGGGGTTCTGGGGTGAGCAGTTCTTC.

The CDR3 DNA follows: TGTGCCAGCAGCCGGACAGGGGGAGGTGAGACCCAGTACTTC. Residues: CASSRTGGGETQYF. This chain connects TRBV7-3 to TRBJ2-5, with 10 bases fitting TRBD1. The germline V gene encodes CDR1 SGHTA and CDR2 FQGTGA. The CDR3 runs 14 residues. The junction had 5 bases not matched to a gene; V was cut back by 5 bases and J by 5 bases.

This clone was found a few times. The chain employs TRBV19 and TRBJ2-7, with 7 bases that match TRBD1. The CDR3 runs to 13 residues. Unmatched junction bases numbered 6, after V lost 5 bases and J lost 5 bases. Germline CDR1 is LNHDA and CDR2 is SQIVND (reference sequence). CDR3 nucleotide sequence: TGTGCCAGTAGTCCCCGACAGGGCCACGAGCAGTACTTC. This encodes CASSPRQGHEQYF.

This chain connects TRBV29-1 to TRBJ2-7, with 9 bases identical to TRBD1. Germline assignment: CDR1 SQVTM and CDR2 ANQGSEA. The CDR3 runs 17 residues. V was pared by 0 bases and J by 0 bases, with 9 bases of the junction left unmatched. The CDR3 bases are TGCAGCGTTGAAGATCGGGGACAGGGTGGACTCTCCTACGAGCAGTACTTC. It specifies CSVEDRGQGGLSYEQYF.

CDR3 DNA: TGTGCCAGCAGCCCTCAGGGTGGGGATCAGCCCCAGCATTTT. This encodes CASSPQGGDQPQHF. The chain combines TRBV27 with TRBJ1-5; weak D call: TRBD1 (5 bases). The CDR3 runs to 14 residues. Germline loops: CDR1 MNHEY, CDR2 SMNVEV (reference sequence). Trimming removed 6 bases at V and 5 bases at J, with 14 bases between.

The chain joins TRBV5-6 to TRBJ1-5, with D possibly being TRBD1 (6 bases). Germline values: CDR1 SGHDT, CDR2 YYEEEE. The CDR3 sequence is 14 residues long. Between the trimmed V and J ends, which lost 4 bases and 4 bases, there was a span of 12 bases. The CDR3 DNA is TGTGCCAGCAGCGACCGGGACAAGAATCAGCCCCAGCATTTT. Translation gives CASSDRDKNQPQHF. Filled out from reference TRBV5-6 and TRBJ1-5, the complete variable domain reads DAGVTQSPTHLIKTRGQQVTLRCSPKSGHDTVSWYQQALGQGPQFIFQYYEEEERQRGNFPDRFSGHQFPNYSSELNVNALLLGDSALYLCASSDRDKNQPQHFGDGTRLSIL.

The chain joins TRBV6-5 to TRBJ1-5; 9 bases match TRBD1. There are 14 residues in the CDR3. V shed 6 bases, J shed 4 bases, and the junction held 4 bases outside the gene matches. Germline V gene data show CDR1 as MNHEY and CDR2 as SVGAGI. This CDR3 reads CASRETGGNQPQHF. The CDR3 coding sequence is TGTGCCAGCAGGGAGACAGGGGGAAATCAGCCCCAGCATTTT.